The rows below give T cell receptor beta chains drawn from one sample of a study of T cell clones after liver transplantation. Here immunoSEQ multiplex PCR was the method, and the copy in TCRdb shows in-frame clones only, minus some. The table has more than 95,000 clones, roughly 80% seen once. This specimen consisted of CD4+ T cells from blood, obtained before liver transplant. These receptors were collected from a human donor who received a liver transplant. CDR3s include the opening cysteine and the closing phenylalanine or tryptophan. A D gene is named only where the DNA matches it firmly. Size is omitted from some rows. Given values are once, few, many or a class for expanded clones.

V gene: TRBV11-1; J gene: TRBJ2-7; clone size: -; D gene: -; CDR3 DNA: TGTGCCAGCAGCTTCGATCGAGGCCGAGAGCAGTACTTC; CDR3 protein: CASSFDRGREQYF
V gene: TRBV7-9; J gene: TRBJ1-2; clone size: once; D gene: TRBD1; CDR3 DNA: TGTGCCAGCAGTCCCGACAGGGCTTATGGCTACACCTTC; CDR3 protein: CASSPDRAYGYTF
V gene: TRBV29-1; J gene: TRBJ2-2; clone size: -; D gene: -; CDR3 DNA: TGCAGCGTCGTCATGCTGGGGCCGAAGACCGGGGAGCTGTTTTTT; CDR3 protein: CSVVMLGPKTGELFF
V gene: TRBV5-8; J gene: TRBJ2-5; clone size: -; D gene: -; CDR3 DNA: TGTGCCAGCAGCTTGGAGGGCTTAAGCCAAGAGACCCAGTACTTC; CDR3 protein: CASSLEGLSQETQYF
V gene: TRBV6-5; J gene: TRBJ1-3; clone size: once; D gene: TRBD1; CDR3 DNA: TGTGCCAGCAAGGCAGGGGGGACTGACACCATATATTTT; CDR3 protein: CASKAGGTDTIYF
V gene: TRBV7-6; J gene: TRBJ1-6; clone size: once; D gene: -; CDR3 DNA: TGTGCCAGCAGCCCGAGAACCCGACAGGATCCCTCTAATAATTCACCCCTCCACTTT; CDR3 protein: CASSPRTRQDPSNNSPLHF
V gene: TRBV20-1; J gene: TRBJ1-2; clone size: -; D gene: -; CDR3 DNA: TGCAGTTCAAAGGGTGACTATGGCTACACCTTC; CDR3 protein: CSSKGDYGYTF
V gene: TRBV30; J gene: TRBJ2-6; clone size: -; D gene: -; CDR3 DNA: TGTGCCTGGAGTACCGGCTCTGGGGCCAACGTCCTGACTTTC; CDR3 protein: CAWSTGSGANVLTF
V gene: TRBV6-5; J gene: TRBJ1-2; clone size: -; D gene: -; CDR3 DNA: TGTGCCAGCAGAGTGGGGTCTAACTATGGCTACACCTTC; CDR3 protein: CASRVGSNYGYTF
V gene: TRBV7-2; J gene: TRBJ1-4; clone size: -; D gene: -; CDR3 DNA: TGTGCCAGCAGCTTCTGGACGGTGGGGCAGGGAAAACTGTTTTTT; CDR3 protein: CASSFWTVGQGKLFF
V gene: TRBV7-9; J gene: TRBJ1-1; clone size: -; D gene: -; CDR3 DNA: TGTGCCAGCAGCAAAGGGGGGAACACTGAAGCTTTCTTT; CDR3 protein: CASSKGGNTEAFF
V gene: TRBV5-1; J gene: TRBJ2-1; clone size: -; D gene: TRBD1; CDR3 DNA: TGCGCCAGCAGCCAGGGACAGGGTTACAATGAGCAGTTCTTC; CDR3 protein: CASSQGQGYNEQFF
V gene: TRBV5-4; J gene: TRBJ2-2; clone size: -; D gene: TRBD1; CDR3 DNA: TGTGCCAGCAGCTCGGGACAGGGGGCCGTCGGGGAGCTGTTTTTT; CDR3 protein: CASSSGQGAVGELFF
V gene: TRBV27; J gene: TRBJ1-6; clone size: -; D gene: -; CDR3 DNA: TGTGCCAGCAAATACAAAGACAGCCCAGCCTATAATTCACCCCTCCACTTT; CDR3 protein: CASKYKDSPAYNSPLHF
V gene: TRBV6-5; J gene: TRBJ2-2; clone size: -; D gene: -; CDR3 DNA: TGTGCCAGCAGTTATCTCGGGGAGCTGTTTTTT; CDR3 protein: CASSYLGELFF
V gene: TRBV18; J gene: TRBJ1-5; clone size: -; D gene: -; CDR3 DNA: TGTGCCAGCTCACCCGCACAGGAGTATAGCAATCAGCCCCAGCATTTT; CDR3 protein: CASSPAQEYSNQPQHF
V gene: TRBV4-2; J gene: TRBJ1-4; clone size: -; D gene: TRBD1; CDR3 DNA: TGTGCCAGCAGCCGATCCGGGACAGGGGACTATGAAAAACTGTTTTTT; CDR3 protein: CASSRSGTGDYEKLFF
V gene: TRBV18; J gene: TRBJ2-1; clone size: -; D gene: TRBD2; CDR3 DNA: TGTGCCAGCTCACCCGTACCCGGGGGGGATGAGCAGTTCTTC; CDR3 protein: CASSPVPGGDEQFF
V gene: TRBV5-1; J gene: TRBJ1-4; clone size: once; D gene: -; CDR3 DNA: TGCGCCAGCAGCGGGCAGGGGAAGAGGGAAAAACTGTTTTTT; CDR3 protein: CASSGQGKREKLFF
V gene: TRBV5-1; J gene: TRBJ2-3; clone size: -; D gene: -; CDR3 DNA: TGCGCCAGCAGCAGCTATTACACAGATACGCAGTATTTT; CDR3 protein: CASSSYYTDTQYF
V gene: TRBV6-5; J gene: TRBJ1-3; clone size: -; D gene: TRBD1; CDR3 DNA: TGTGCCAGCAGAAACGTCGGGACAGGGGGAGGCACCATATATTTT; CDR3 protein: CASRNVGTGGGTIYF
V gene: TRBV5-1; J gene: TRBJ1-4; clone size: -; D gene: -; CDR3 DNA: TGCGCCAGCAGGTCGGGGGCAACTAATGAAAAACTGTTTTTT; CDR3 protein: CASRSGATNEKLFF
V gene: TRBV7-9; J gene: TRBJ1-2; clone size: -; D gene: TRBD1; CDR3 DNA: TGTGCCAGCAGCCTCGGGACAGGGGATAGTGGCTACACCTTC; CDR3 protein: CASSLGTGDSGYTF
V gene: TRBV5-6; J gene: TRBJ2-7; clone size: -; D gene: -; CDR3 DNA: TGTGCCAGCAGCTTAGGGACACAGGCCTACGAGCAGTACTTC; CDR3 protein: CASSLGTQAYEQYF
V gene: TRBV5-1; J gene: TRBJ2-6; clone size: -; D gene: -; CDR3 DNA: TGCGCCAGCAGCTTGGTGGGGAGCCGACTCTCTGGGGCCAACGTCCTGACTTTC; CDR3 protein: CASSLVGSRLSGANVLTF
V gene: TRBV6-1; J gene: TRBJ2-5; clone size: -; D gene: TRBD1; CDR3 DNA: TGTGCCAGCAGGAGACAGGGACAAGAGACCCAGTACTTC; CDR3 protein: CASRRQGQETQYF
V gene: TRBV4-1; J gene: TRBJ2-3; clone size: once; D gene: -; CDR3 DNA: TGCGCCAGCAGCTACACAGATACGCAGTATTTT; CDR3 protein: CASSYTDTQYF
V gene: TRBV21-1; J gene: TRBJ2-1; clone size: -; D gene: -; CDR3 DNA: TGTGCCAGCAGCAAAGAGGGACAGGGGAATTACAATGAGCAGTTCTTC; CDR3 protein: CASSKEGQGNYNEQFF
V gene: TRBV7-6; J gene: TRBJ2-7; clone size: -; D gene: TRBD2; CDR3 DNA: TGTGCCAGCAGCTTTCTAGCGGGGTCCTACGAGCAGTACTTC; CDR3 protein: CASSFLAGSYEQYF
V gene: TRBV29-1; J gene: TRBJ2-3; clone size: -; D gene: -; CDR3 DNA: TGCAGCGTTGACGGGGGGCAATCGGACAGGCGCTACACAGATACGCAGTATTTT; CDR3 protein: CSVDGGQSDRRYTDTQYF
V gene: TRBV7-2; J gene: TRBJ1-5; clone size: -; D gene: -; CDR3 DNA: TGTGCCAGCAATGAGGTAATCGGGCAGCCCCAGCATTTT; CDR3 protein: CASNEVIGQPQHF
V gene: TRBV7-9; J gene: TRBJ2-5; clone size: once; D gene: -; CDR3 DNA: TGTGCCAGCAGCTTCGCTCTAGACCAAGAGACCCAGTACTTC; CDR3 protein: CASSFALDQETQYF
V gene: TRBV5-1; J gene: TRBJ2-5; clone size: -; D gene: -; CDR3 DNA: TGCGCCAGCAGCTTAGAGGGCGGTCAAGAGACCCAGTACTTC; CDR3 protein: CASSLEGGQETQYF
V gene: TRBV18; J gene: TRBJ2-7; clone size: -; D gene: -; CDR3 DNA: TGTGCCAGCTCAGCCGGGACATTCTACGAGCAGTACTTC; CDR3 protein: CASSAGTFYEQYF
V gene: TRBV5-1; J gene: TRBJ2-5; clone size: -; D gene: -; CDR3 DNA: TGCGCCAGCAGCTTGGTCCAAGAGACCCAGTACTTC; CDR3 protein: CASSLVQETQYF
V gene: TRBV28; J gene: TRBJ2-3; clone size: -; D gene: -; CDR3 DNA: TGTGCCAGCAGTCAGGGTGGTACAACAGATACGCAGTATTTT; CDR3 protein: CASSQGGTTDTQYF
V gene: TRBV7-2; J gene: TRBJ2-2; clone size: -; D gene: TRBD1; CDR3 DNA: TGTGCCAGCAGCTCTGCAGGGGGCAGCGGGGAGCTGTTTTTT; CDR3 protein: CASSSAGGSGELFF
V gene: TRBV6-5; J gene: TRBJ1-5; clone size: -; D gene: -; CDR3 DNA: TGTGCCAGCAGTTACGATAGCAATCAGCCCCAGCATTTT; CDR3 protein: CASSYDSNQPQHF
V gene: TRBV19; J gene: TRBJ2-5; clone size: -; D gene: -; CDR3 DNA: TGTGCCAGTAGTATGGTCAGCAAAGAGACCCAGTACTTC; CDR3 protein: CASSMVSKETQYF
V gene: TRBV10-2; J gene: TRBJ1-1; clone size: -; D gene: TRBD1; CDR3 DNA: TGCGCCAGCAGGGAGACAGGGGTGGTAGCTGAAGCTTTCTTT; CDR3 protein: CASRETGVVAEAFF
V gene: TRBV7-9; J gene: TRBJ2-1; clone size: -; D gene: -; CDR3 DNA: TGTGCCAGCAGCTTAGGAGGGGCGGGAAGCTCCTACAATGAGCAGTTCTTC; CDR3 protein: CASSLGGAGSSYNEQFF
V gene: TRBV5-4; J gene: TRBJ2-7; clone size: -; D gene: -; CDR3 DNA: TGTGCCAGTAGGAGGTCGGGGGCATTAAGCTCCTACGAGCAGTACTTC; CDR3 protein: CASRRSGALSSYEQYF
V gene: TRBV4-3; J gene: TRBJ1-2; clone size: -; D gene: -; CDR3 DNA: TGCGCCAGCAGCCAAGAGGCCAGGGGCAACTATGGCTACACCTTC; CDR3 protein: CASSQEARGNYGYTF